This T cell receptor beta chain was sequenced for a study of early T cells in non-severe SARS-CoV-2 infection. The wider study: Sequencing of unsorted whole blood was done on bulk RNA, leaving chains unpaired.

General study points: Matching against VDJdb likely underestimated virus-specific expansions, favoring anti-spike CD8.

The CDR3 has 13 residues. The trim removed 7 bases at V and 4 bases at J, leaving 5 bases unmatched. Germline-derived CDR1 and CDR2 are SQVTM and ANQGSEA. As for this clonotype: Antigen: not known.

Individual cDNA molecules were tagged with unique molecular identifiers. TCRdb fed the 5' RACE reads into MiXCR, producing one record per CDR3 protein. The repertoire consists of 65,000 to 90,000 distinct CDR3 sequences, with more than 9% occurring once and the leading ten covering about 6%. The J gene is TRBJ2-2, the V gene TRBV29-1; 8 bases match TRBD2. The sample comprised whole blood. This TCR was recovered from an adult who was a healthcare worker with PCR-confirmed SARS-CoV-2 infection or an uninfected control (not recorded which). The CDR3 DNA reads TGCAGCGGAGAGCGGGAGTTCACCGGGGAGCTGTTTTTT. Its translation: CSGEREFTGELFF.